This TCR beta chain comes out of a study of T cells in Graves' hyperthyroidism and ophthalmopathy. Study observations and caveats: Researchers found most expanded thyroid clonotypes above 0.001 in blood as well. Ophthalmopathy onset followed model prediction by a median roughly 6.5 months.

This clonotype was observed a handful of times. Antigen specificity is unknown. This sample holds PBMCs from 8 to 10 ml fresh peripheral blood. The J segment lost 7 bases and the V segment lost 5 bases, leaving 10 bases of the junction unmatched. The germline V gene encodes CDR1 SGHRS and CDR2 YFSETQ. This CDR3 spans 16 amino acids. What was amplified from RNA transcripts were TCR beta CDR3 regions. HTBI primers were the set used in a first-round RT-PCR of the TCR CDR3. TCRdb ran MiXCR on the multiplex PCR reads and lists one entry per CDR3 protein. The sample comprises about 600,000 distinct CDR3 sequences, roughly a sixth of which are singletons, and under 3.5% rests with the top ten.

The sequenced sample was blood. This clonotype was obtained from a woman aged 40 to 55 with Graves' ophthalmopathy. The genes are TRBV5-1 and TRBJ1-6; 9 bases are a match to TRBD1. The CDR3 loop reads CASRSSPGQGNSPLHF. In DNA form, the CDR3 reads TGCGCCAGCAGGTCCTCCCCGGGACAGGGAAATTCACCCCTCCACTTT.